Below, 20 T cell receptor beta chains from the same sample are listed, as sequenced in a study of Ad26.COV2.S vaccination and SARS-CoV-2 variants. The treatment was: some 20 received Ad26.COV2.S at low or high dose, single or two shots; roughly five received placebo; per-sample allocation not given. Following the first vaccine or placebo injection, samples were taken on day 63. Sequenced by immunoSEQ multiplex PCR; TCRdb stores in-frame clones only, minus some. The profile shows around 340,000 clones, approximately 90% of them singletons. The specimen was peripheral blood, collected in a trial of Ad26.COV2.S vaccine versus placebo. Source of these receptors: a person aged 18-65 years who received the Ad26.COV2.S COVID-19 vaccine or a placebo.

This chain uses TRBV7-8 with TRBJ2-1; D is uncertain. This CDR3 has 14 amino acids. Germline-derived CDR1 and CDR2 are SGHVS and FQNEAQ. Deletions cut 0 bases from V and 4 bases from J, with 7 bases between. The CDR3 nucleotides read TGTGCCAGCAGCTTAGCACAGTCTTACAATGAGCAGTTCTTC. Translation gives CASSLAQSYNEQFF. The entire variable domain, with the rest obtained from reference TRBV7-8 and TRBJ2-1, is as follows: GAGVSQSPRYKVAKRGQDVALRCDPISGHVSLFWYQQALGQGPEFLTYFQNEAQLDKSGLPSDRFFAERPEGSVSTLKIQRTQQEDSAVYLCASSLAQSYNEQFFGPGTRLTVL.

This clone appeared a few times. CDR3 loop: CASSSYSYNEQFF. The CDR3 nucleotides read TGTGCCAGCAGTTCCTATTCCTACAATGAGCAGTTCTTC. This chain uses TRBV28 with TRBJ2-1; D call uncertain. V lost 4 bases and J lost 1, with 5 bases in between. This CDR3 region has 13 residues. The germline gives CDR1 MDHEN, CDR2 SYDVKM.

The chain has TRBV13 and TRBJ2-7; D uncertain. Germline CDR1 is PRHDT and CDR2 is FYEKMQ (reference sequence). Trimming stripped 2 bases from V and 3 bases from J, with 14 bases between. The CDR3 extends over 15 amino acids. The CDR3 is CASSLSSHLFYEQYF. CDR3 bases: TGTGCCAGCAGCTTAAGCAGCCATTTGTTCTACGAGCAGTACTTC.

The rearrangement joins TRBV29-1 to TRBJ2-1; 14 positions match TRBD2. The length of the CDR3 is 13 residues. The V gene end was trimmed by 7 bases and the J gene end by 8 bases; junction bases not matched to a gene: 4. The germline V gene encodes CDR1 SQVTM and CDR2 ANQGSEA. The CDR3 is CSDGLAGGYEQFF. The CDR3 DNA follows: TGCAGCGACGGACTAGCGGGAGGTTATGAGCAGTTCTTC.

This clone has only one observation. The chain recombines TRBV27 with TRBJ2-2; D tentatively reads TRBD1 or TRBD2 (5 bases each). The CDR3 totals 15 residues. Deletions cut 4 bases from V and 6 bases from J, with 15 bases between. Germline V gives CDR1 MNHEY, CDR2 SMNVEV (reference sequence). The CDR3 is CASSSGTLRPGELFF. As DNA, the CDR3 is TGTGCCAGCAGTTCCGGGACCCTTCGACCCGGGGAGCTGTTTTTT.

The V and J genes are TRBV5-1 and TRBJ2-5; unclear D gene. Trimming shortened V by 4 bases and J by 2 bases, and 9 bases separated the two germline ends. Per the germline V gene, CDR1 is SGHRS and CDR2 is YFSETQ. This CDR3 has 13 residues. The CDR3 region is CASSPIQQETQYF. DNA for the CDR3: TGCGCCAGCAGCCCGATACAGCAAGAGACCCAGTACTTC.

V gene TRBV6-1 combines with J gene TRBJ1-5; no reliable D call. The CDR3 is made up of 14 amino acids. Germline V gene data show CDR1 as MNHNS and CDR2 as SASEGT. The V end was cut by 3 bases, the J end by 3 bases, with 9 bases between. The DNA for the CDR3 is TGTGCCAGCAGTGAGGCAACCTTCAATCAGCCCCAGCATTTT. Protein product: CASSEATFNQPQHF.

The gene calls are TRBV7-9 and TRBJ2-4; the match to TRBD1 covers 8 bases. With V trimmed by 5 bases and J by 6 bases, 3 bases remained unmatched. The CDR3 runs to 13 residues. Germline-derived CDR1 and CDR2 are SEHNR and FQNEAQ (reference sequence). For the CDR3, the DNA is TGTGCCAGCAGCGTTGGACAGGGAAACATTCAGTACTTC. Amino acids: CASSVGQGNIQYF.

This chain's CDR3 is CASSLRDRVFF. The DNA for the CDR3 is TGTGCCAGCAGCCTCCGGGACAGGGTCTTCTTC. The chain couples TRBV12-3 or TRBV12-4 to TRBJ2-1, with TRBD1 identical over 9 bases. CDR3 size: 11 residues. V lost 6 bases to trimming and J lost 16 bases; unmatched junction nucleotides: 7.

V usage is TRBV7-8 and J usage is TRBJ1-5; a weak D match, TRBD1 (6 bases). The CDR3 is 15 residues long. Per germline, CDR1 SGHVS and CDR2 FQNEAQ. V lost 4 bases to trimming and J lost 6 bases, with 16 bases between them. Here the CDR3 reads CASSSPGAGSQPQHF. Written as DNA, the CDR3 is TGTGCCAGCAGCTCCCCGGGGGCGGGAAGTCAGCCCCAGCATTTT.

The CDR3 coding sequence is TGTGCCAGCAGCTTGGGTGGGAGCTATGGCTACACCTTC. It is translated as CASSLGGSYGYTF. This chain uses TRBV7-2 with TRBJ1-2; the D is unclear. Germline CDR1 is SGHTA and CDR2 is FQGNSA. V was cut by 3 bases and J by 4 bases, with 9 bases left in between. This CDR3 has 13 amino acids.

This clone came up a few times. V gene TRBV12-3 or TRBV12-4 combines with J gene TRBJ2-3; D not resolved. The CDR3 is made up of 12 amino acids. The V and J ends lost 6 bases and 6 bases respectively, with 10 bases between them. The chain's CDR3 is CASSLISDTQYF. The CDR3 DNA sequence: TGTGCCAGCAGCCTTATCTCGGATACGCAGTATTTT.

J is TRBJ1-1 and V is TRBV10-1; no definite D call. Germline CDR1 and CDR2: WNHNN and SYGVQD (reference sequence). The CDR3 length is 15 residues. Trimming removed 3 bases from V and 5 bases from J, with 16 bases in between. CDR3 DNA sequence: TGCGCCAGCAGTGATTCGACACGCCGGGGTACTGAAGCTTTCTTT. This sequence encodes CASSDSTRRGTEAFF.

V gene TRBV10-3 combines with J gene TRBJ2-2; D perhaps matches TRBD2 (6 bases). V lost 4 bases and J 5 bases, leaving 17 bases between the germline ends. Germline values: CDR1 ENHRY, CDR2 SYGVKD. This CDR3 spans 16 amino acids. The CDR3 sequence is CAISVWALSGTGELFF. The CDR3, as DNA: TGTGCCATCAGTGTGTGGGCCCTGAGCGGGACCGGGGAGCTGTTTTTT.

The J gene is TRBJ2-5, the V gene TRBV11-2; no clear D gene. Between the trimmed V and J ends, which lost 1 base and 5 bases, there was a span of 14 bases. The CDR3 has 15 amino acids. Germline V CDR1 and CDR2: SGHAT, FQNNGV. The CDR3 nucleotides are TGTGCCAGCAGCTTAGCTTACAGCACTCGGGAGACCCAGTACTTC. This sequence encodes CASSLAYSTRETQYF.

The rearrangement joins TRBV2 to TRBJ1-4, with D tentatively TRBD1 (5 bases). This CDR3 has 15 residues. Germline CDR1 and CDR2: SNHLY and FYNNEI. V lost 4 bases and J 0 bases, leaving 9 bases between the germline ends. In DNA form, the CDR3 reads TGTGCCAGCAGTGCGGCGGGGGCAACTAATGAAAAACTGTTTTTT. This encodes CASSAAGATNEKLFF. Supplemented by reference TRBV2 and TRBJ1-4, the full variable domain reads EPEVTQTPSHQVTQMGQEVILRCVPISNHLYFYWYRQILGQKVEFLVSFYNNEISEKSEIFDDQFSVERPDGSNFTLKIRSTKLEDSAMYFCASSAAGATNEKLFFGSGTQLSVL.

The gene calls are TRBV10-2 and TRBJ1-2, with D possibly being TRBD1 (6 bases). CDR1 is WSHSY, CDR2 SAAADI, per germline. V lost 0 bases and J 7 bases, leaving 12 bases between the germline ends. CDR3 length equals 14 residues. The CDR3 reads CASSESERRGGYTF. The CDR3 DNA sequence: TGCGCCAGCAGTGAGTCGGAGCGCAGGGGTGGCTACACCTTC.

This clone was observed once. This sequence joins TRBV13 and TRBJ2-3; unclear D gene. Deletions cut 2 bases from V and 4 bases from J, with 4 bases between. Germline CDR1 is PRHDT and CDR2 is FYEKMQ (reference sequence). This CDR3 has 12 residues. In DNA, the CDR3 is TGTGCCAGCAGCTTAAAGCCAGATACGCAGTATTTT. This sequence encodes CASSLKPDTQYF.

The rearrangement joins TRBV9 to TRBJ1-2, with 12 bases matching TRBD1. J was trimmed by 8 bases and V by 3 bases; bases with no gene match: 5. CDR1 is SGDLS, CDR2 YYNGEE, per germline. CDR3 length: 14 amino acids. The CDR3 DNA follows: TGTGCCAGCAGCGACCGGGACAGGGGGCTAGGCTACACCTTC. Translation gives CASSDRDRGLGYTF.

J is TRBJ2-1 and V is TRBV18, with D possibly being TRBD1 or TRBD2 (5 bases each). CDR1 and CDR2 (germline): KGHSH, LQKENI. This CDR3 spans 15 amino acids. V was clipped by 7 bases and J by 6 bases, with 19 bases between them. The CDR3 region has the DNA TGTGCCAGCTTTCCCGGGACCTGGGGTGCCAATGAGCAGTTCTTC. Residues: CASFPGTWGANEQFF.